The table lists the clone carrying this T cell receptor (beta chain) with a count of one. These data are taken from a study of blood T cell repertoires in COVID-19. Across the study: Whether acute or convalescent, the COVID-19 samples came from the United States, Italy and Spain.

Repertoires were generated with immunoSEQ multiplex PCR, while TCRdb's copy carries only in-frame clones and drops some. The repertoire holds a few hundred thousand clones, with around nine tenths as singletons. Specimen: peripheral blood. This receptor was identified in a man in his forties or fifties who had recovered from COVID-19.

The CDR3 loop is CASEGQDDGYTF. The CDR3 DNA sequence: TGTGCCAGTGAGGGACAGGATGATGGCTACACCTTC. The rearrangement links TRBV19 to TRBJ1-2; 8 bases fit TRBD1. This CDR3 region has 12 residues. CDR1 and CDR2 from the germline V gene are LNHDA and SQIVND (reference sequence). The trim removed 8 bases at V and 6 bases at J, leaving 5 bases unmatched.